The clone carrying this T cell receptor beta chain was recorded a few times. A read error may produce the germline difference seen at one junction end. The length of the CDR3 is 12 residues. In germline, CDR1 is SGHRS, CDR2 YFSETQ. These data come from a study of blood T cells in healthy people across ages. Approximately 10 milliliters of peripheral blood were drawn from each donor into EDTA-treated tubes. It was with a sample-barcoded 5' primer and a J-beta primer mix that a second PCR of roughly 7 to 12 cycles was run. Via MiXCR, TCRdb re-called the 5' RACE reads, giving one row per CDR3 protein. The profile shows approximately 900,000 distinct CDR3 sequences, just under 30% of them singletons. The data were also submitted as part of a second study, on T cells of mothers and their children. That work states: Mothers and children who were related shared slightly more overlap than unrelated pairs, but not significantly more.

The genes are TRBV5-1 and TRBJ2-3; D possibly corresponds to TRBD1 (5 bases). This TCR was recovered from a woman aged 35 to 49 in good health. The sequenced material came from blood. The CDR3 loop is CASSIREDTRYF. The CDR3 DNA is TGCGCCAGCAGCATCAGGGAAGATACGCGGTATTTT. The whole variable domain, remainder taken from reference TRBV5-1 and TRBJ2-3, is KAGVTQTPRYLIKTRGQQVTLSCSPISGHRSVSWYQQTPGQGLQFLFEYFSETQRNKGNFPGRFSGRQFSNSRSEMNVSTLELGDSALYLCASSIREDTRYFGPGTRLTVL.